The entry below describes one T cell receptor beta chain. This sample was taken from a study of blood T cell repertoires in COVID-19. Study-wide background: Both acute and convalescent COVID-19 samples were obtained from the United States, Italy and Spain. PBMCs, B-cell-depleted T cells, or T cells were the source of the cDNA or gDNA that made up the material.

Ages ranged from about 18 to 89 years, with residence in around 24 US areas. In the study's own analysis: Scientists estimated how many nucleated cells there were by amplifying reference gene primers. The assay was immunoSEQ multiplex PCR, and TCRdb's table has in-frame clones only and misses some. That table furnishes V, J and clone size, whereas the DNA furnished D and trimming. The sample shows under 300,000 clones, around 88% of them seen only once. Germline V lookup: CDR1 MNHEY, CDR2 SVGAGI. V dropped 2 bases and J dropped 9; count of bases not matched to a gene: 4. The CDR3 sequence is 13 residues long.

This chain links TRBV6-5 with TRBJ2-1; 7 bases match TRBD1. The receptor's source is a woman between 40 and 50 years old with acute COVID-19. Sequenced: PBMCs or T cells enriched from blood (not recorded which). The CDR3 DNA follows: TGTGCCAGCAGTTACACACAGGGGAGTGAGCAGTTCTTC. The encoded protein is CASSYTQGSEQFF.